Shown below are 10 T cell receptor beta chains from a single sample sequenced in a study of shared clonotypes between healthy human individuals. Using immunoSEQ multiplex PCR, the repertoire was profiled, and TCRdb retains in-frame clones only, with some absent. The data show 2 million to 2.5 million clones, roughly 95% seen once. The material sequenced was naive CD4+ T cells sorted from blood. The subset is: CD45RA+ positively selected. The source of these receptors is a man aged 18 to 29 in good health.

This chain links TRBV7-9 with TRBJ1-6; D is ambiguous. Germline V CDR1 and CDR2: SEHNR, FQNEAQ (reference sequence). Trimming cost V 5 bases and J 8 bases, with 4 bases left between them. This CDR3 has 11 amino acids. The CDR3 loop is CASSDDSPLHF. The CDR3, as DNA: TGTGCCAGCAGCGACGATTCACCCCTCCACTTT.

The chain has TRBV7-3 and TRBJ2-1; 9 nucleotides agree with TRBD2. CDR1 is SGHTA and CDR2 is FQGTGA in the germline V gene. Trimming removed 5 bases from V and 7 bases from J; junction bases left unmatched: 12. CDR3 length: 16 amino acids. CDR3 sequence reads: CASSRLAGAVGNEQFF. CDR3 DNA: TGTGCCAGCAGCCGGTTAGCGGGGGCCGTGGGGAATGAGCAGTTCTTC.

This CDR3 reads CAWIIHHEQYF. As DNA, the CDR3 is TGTGCCTGGATAATCCACCACGAGCAGTACTTC. This sequence joins TRBV30 and TRBJ2-7; D is uncertain. V lost 4 bases, J lost 5 bases, and 9 bases lay in between. The CDR3 totals 11 residues. Germline V gene data show CDR1 as GTSNPN and CDR2 as SVGIG (reference sequence).

V is TRBV20-1 and J is TRBJ2-7, with D uncertain. Deletions cut 6 bases from V and 5 bases from J, with 5 bases between. CDR1 DFQATT and CDR2 SNEGSKA come from the germline V gene (reference sequence). The CDR3 sequence is 9 residues long. Here the CDR3 reads CSAGNEQYF. CDR3 sequence (DNA): TGCAGTGCGGGGAACGAGCAGTACTTC.

The chain combines TRBV18 with TRBJ2-5; D might be TRBD1 or TRBD2, each matching 5 bases. Trimming cost V 2 bases and J 5 bases, with 12 bases left between them. The CDR3 loop spans 14 amino acids. Germline V gene data show CDR1 as KGHSH and CDR2 as LQKENI. In nucleotides, the CDR3 is TGTGCCAGCTCACCAGTCCAGGGCGGGGAGACCCAGTACTTC. This gives the protein CASSPVQGGETQYF.

The rearrangement joins TRBV9 to TRBJ2-5; 14 nucleotides agree with TRBD2. There are 19 residues in the CDR3. V shed 4 bases and J 5 bases; nucleotides not matched to a gene: 16. CDR1 is SGDLS, CDR2 YYNGEE, per germline. The CDR3 loop reads CASSYRGAGTSGRHETQYF. CDR3 bases: TGTGCCAGCAGCTATCGGGGGGCTGGGACTAGCGGGAGACATGAGACCCAGTACTTC.

This clone showed up just once. The gene calls are TRBV18 and TRBJ1-5, with D unresolved. V shed 2 bases and J shed 0 bases, with 5 bases lying between them. The CDR3 sequence is 14 residues long. Germline V gene data show CDR1 as KGHSH and CDR2 as LQKENI. The DNA of the CDR3 is TGTGCCAGCTCACCAAAACATAGCAATCAGCCCCAGCATTTT. Protein sequence: CASSPKHSNQPQHF.

The gene calls are TRBV7-8 and TRBJ1-4; possible D gene TRBD1, 5 bases. V lost 0 bases, J lost 8 bases, and 13 bases lay in between. Per germline, CDR1 SGHVS and CDR2 FQNEAQ. This CDR3 has 15 residues. The CDR3 sequence: CASSLARGVGEKLFF. The CDR3 nucleotides are TGTGCCAGCAGCTTAGCAAGGGGAGTGGGGGAAAAACTGTTTTTT.

The rearrangement links TRBV5-1 to TRBJ2-3, with 7 bases identical to TRBD1. The CDR3 spans 14 residues. CDR1 SGHRS and CDR2 YFSETQ come from the germline V gene. V was pared by 6 bases and J by 0 bases, with 4 bases of the junction left unmatched. The CDR3 coding sequence is TGCGCCAGCAACCCGGGACAGAGCACAGATACGCAGTATTTT. Protein product: CASNPGQSTDTQYF. The whole variable domain, filled in from reference TRBV5-1 and TRBJ2-3, reads KAGVTQTPRYLIKTRGQQVTLSCSPISGHRSVSWYQQTPGQGLQFLFEYFSETQRNKGNFPGRFSGRQFSNSRSEMNVSTLELGDSALYLCASNPGQSTDTQYFGPGTRLTVL.

This chain links TRBV15 with TRBJ2-7, with 7 bases that match TRBD1. The CDR3 length is 15 residues. The trim removed 0 bases at V and 7 bases at J, leaving 9 bases unmatched. Per germline, CDR1 LNHNV and CDR2 YYDKDF (reference sequence). The CDR3 coding sequence is TGTGCCACCAGCAGAGATAGGGGCAGGGGGACGGAGCAGTACTTC. This sequence encodes CATSRDRGRGTEQYF. The entire variable domain, with the rest obtained from reference TRBV15 and TRBJ2-7, is as follows: DAMVIQNPRYQVTQFGKPVTLSCSQTLNHNVMYWYQQKSSQAPKLLFHYYDKDFNNEADTPDNFQSRRPNTSFCFLDIRSPGLGDTAMYLCATSRDRGRGTEQYFGPGTRLTVT.